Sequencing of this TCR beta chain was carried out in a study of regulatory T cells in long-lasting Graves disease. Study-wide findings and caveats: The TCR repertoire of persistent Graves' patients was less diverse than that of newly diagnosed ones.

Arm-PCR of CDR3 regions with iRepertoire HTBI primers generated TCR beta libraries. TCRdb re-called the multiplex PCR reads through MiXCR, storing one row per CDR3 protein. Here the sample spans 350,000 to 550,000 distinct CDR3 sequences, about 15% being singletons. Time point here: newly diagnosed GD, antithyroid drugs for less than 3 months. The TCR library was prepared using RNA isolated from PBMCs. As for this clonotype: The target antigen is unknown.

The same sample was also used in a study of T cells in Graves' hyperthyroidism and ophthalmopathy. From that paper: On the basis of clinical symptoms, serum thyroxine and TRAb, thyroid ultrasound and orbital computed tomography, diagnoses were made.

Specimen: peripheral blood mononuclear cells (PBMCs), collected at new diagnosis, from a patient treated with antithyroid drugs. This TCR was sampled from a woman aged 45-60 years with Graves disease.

CDR3 sequence reads: CASSIPVGARTSGSESSYNEQFF. CDR3 DNA sequence: TGTGCCAGTAGTATCCCGGTGGGGGCAAGGACTAGCGGGAGCGAGAGCTCCTACAATGAGCAGTTCTTC. The V gene is TRBV19, the J gene TRBJ2-1; 13 positions match TRBD2. CDR3 size: 23 residues. CDR1 and CDR2 (germline): LNHDA, SQIVND (reference sequence). The junction had 20 bases not matched to a gene; V was cut back by 3 bases and J by 0 bases.